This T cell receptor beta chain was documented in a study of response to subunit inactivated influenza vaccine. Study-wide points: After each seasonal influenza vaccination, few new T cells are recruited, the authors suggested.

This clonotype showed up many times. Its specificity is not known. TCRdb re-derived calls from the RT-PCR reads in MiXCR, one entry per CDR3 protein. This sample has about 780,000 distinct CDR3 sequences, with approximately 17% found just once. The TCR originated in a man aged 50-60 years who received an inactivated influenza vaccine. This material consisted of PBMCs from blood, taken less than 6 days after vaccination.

The CDR3 loop reads CASSLGGGADNIQYF. In DNA form, the CDR3 reads TGTGCCAGCAGCCTAGGAGGGGGGGCCGATAACATTCAGTACTTC. The chain links TRBV7-2 to TRBJ2-4, with TRBD2 as a possible D gene (7 bases). Germline V gene sequence: CDR1 SGHTA, CDR2 FQGNSA. V gave up 5 bases and J gave up 7 bases, with 18 bases separating them. The CDR3 length is 15 residues.